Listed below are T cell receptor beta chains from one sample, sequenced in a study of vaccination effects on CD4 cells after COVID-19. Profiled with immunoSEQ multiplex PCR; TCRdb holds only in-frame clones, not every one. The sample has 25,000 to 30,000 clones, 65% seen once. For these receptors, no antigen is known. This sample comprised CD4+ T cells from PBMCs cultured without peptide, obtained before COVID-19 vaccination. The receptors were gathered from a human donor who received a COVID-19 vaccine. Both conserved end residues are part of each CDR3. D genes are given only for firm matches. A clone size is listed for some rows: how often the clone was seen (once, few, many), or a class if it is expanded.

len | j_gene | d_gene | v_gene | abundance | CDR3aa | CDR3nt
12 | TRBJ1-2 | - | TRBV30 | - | CAWSRGEGGYTF | TGTGCCTGGAGTCGGGGTGAGGGTGGCTACACCTTC
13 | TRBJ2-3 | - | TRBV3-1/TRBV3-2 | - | CASIGLRTDTQYF | TGTGCCAGCATAGGGCTTCGGACAGATACGCAGTATTTT
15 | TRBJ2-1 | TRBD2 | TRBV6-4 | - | CASSVGAGANNEQFF | TGTGCCAGCAGTGTCGGAGCGGGGGCAAACAATGAGCAGTTCTTC
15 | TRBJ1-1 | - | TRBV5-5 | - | CASSFRTGTNTEAFF | TGTGCCAGCAGCTTCCGTACAGGCACGAACACTGAAGCTTTCTTT
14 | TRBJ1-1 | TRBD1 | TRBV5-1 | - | CASSSTGGETEAFF | TGCGCCAGCAGCTCGACAGGGGGGGAGACTGAAGCTTTCTTT
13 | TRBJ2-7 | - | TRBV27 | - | CASRPTGGYEQYF | TGTGCCAGCAGGCCCACCGGGGGTTACGAGCAGTACTTC
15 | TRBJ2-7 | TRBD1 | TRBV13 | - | CASSARTGSRYEQYF | TGTGCCAGCAGCGCCAGGACAGGGTCGCGCTACGAGCAGTACTTC
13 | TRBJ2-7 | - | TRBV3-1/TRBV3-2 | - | CASSLTGSGEQYF | TGTGCCAGCAGCCTAACAGGCTCTGGCGAGCAGTACTTC
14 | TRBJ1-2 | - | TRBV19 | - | CASSTGNLFYGYTF | TGTGCCAGTAGTACAGGGAACCTATTCTATGGCTACACCTTC
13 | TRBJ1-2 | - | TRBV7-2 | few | CASSLGQTYGYTF | TGTGCCAGCAGCTTAGGGCAGACCTATGGCTACACCTTC
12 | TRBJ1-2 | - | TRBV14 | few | CASSPWRDGYTF | TGTGCCAGCAGCCCGTGGCGGGATGGCTACACCTTC
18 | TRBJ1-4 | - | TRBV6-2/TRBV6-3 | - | CASRYSGTSIPTNEKLFF | TGTGCCAGCAGATACTCCGGGACAAGCATCCCAACTAATGAAAAACTGTTTTTT
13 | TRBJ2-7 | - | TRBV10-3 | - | CAIRHRENYEQYF | TGTGCCATCAGACACAGGGAAAACTACGAGCAGTACTTC
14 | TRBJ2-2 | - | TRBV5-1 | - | CASSPQGNTGELFF | TGCGCCAGCAGCCCGCAGGGGAACACCGGGGAGCTGTTTTTT
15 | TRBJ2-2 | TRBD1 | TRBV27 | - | CASSPTGVITGELFF | TGTGCCAGCAGCCCGACAGGGGTTATCACCGGGGAGCTGTTTTTT
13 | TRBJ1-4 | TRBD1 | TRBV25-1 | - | CASTGQGHEKLFF | TGTGCCAGCACCGGACAGGGGCACGAAAAACTGTTTTTT
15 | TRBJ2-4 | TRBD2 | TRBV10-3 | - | CAISEGLAVTNIQYF | TGTGCCATCAGTGAAGGGCTAGCGGTAACTAACATTCAGTACTTC